The subject of this entry is one T cell receptor (beta chain). The repertoire was sequenced with immunoSEQ multiplex PCR; TCRdb's copy has only in-frame clones and lacks some. Of some 89,000 clones listed, roughly 87% are singletons. The sample belongs to a study of T cell responses to AZD1222 COVID-19 vaccine. Specimen: peripheral blood, collected on day 0 of AZD1222 vaccination. This clonotype was obtained from an adult in good health.

CDR3 sequence: CASGLSKGRAYKKLFF. The CDR3 nucleotides read TGTGCTAGTGGTTTGTCCAAGGGGAGAGCTTATAAAAAACTGTTTTTT. V gene TRBV12-5 combines with J gene TRBJ1-4, with a possible D match to TRBD1 (5 bases). CDR1 LGHNT and CDR2 FRNRAP come from the germline V gene. The V gene lost 2 bases and the J gene lost 9 bases, with 19 bases spanning the gap. The CDR3 length is 16 residues.